This TCR beta chain was captured by sequencing in a study of cytomegalovirus exposure and HLA in healthy donors. Overall study context: Samples from HLA-typed donors yielded about 85 million unique TCRs in an early data release. For the roughly 400 genotyped donors, over 80% fell within the Caucasian-associated ancestry cluster. Findings and limits, study-wide: Earlier analysis found most TCR beta V segments productive about 87% or about 30% of the time.

The PCR was carried out with 60 Vbeta primers and 13 Jbeta primers. Some clones are missing from TCRdb's copy, which holds only in-frame ones; the method was immunoSEQ multiplex PCR. This table has approximately 150,000 clones, roughly four fifths appearing once. V lost 8 bases and J lost 3; bases outside the gene matches: 3. The CDR3 spans 11 residues. Germline loops: CDR1 DFQATT, CDR2 SNEGSKA (reference sequence). Details on this clone: No antigen is known for it.

Sequenced sample: PBMCs. The sequence was obtained from a young man in good health and CMV-seropositive. The rearrangement joins TRBV20-1 to TRBJ2-5; 7 bases match TRBD1. The CDR3, as DNA: TGCAGTCGGGACAGCGAAGAGACCCAGTACTTC. It is translated as CSRDSEETQYF.